The 28 T cell receptor beta chains below come from one sample, sequenced in a study of blood T cell repertoires in COVID-19. Using immunoSEQ multiplex PCR, the repertoire was profiled, and TCRdb retains in-frame clones only, with some absent. Of 430,000 or so clones in the sample, approximately 88% were seen once. Material for sequencing was PBMCs or T cells enriched from blood (not recorded which). Receptor source: a woman in her forties who had recovered from COVID-19.

This rearrangement joins TRBV29-1 to TRBJ2-3, with TRBD1 as a possible D gene (6 bases). The germline V gene encodes CDR1 SQVTM and CDR2 ANQGSEA. The CDR3 covers 11 residues. The V end lost 6 bases, the J end lost 9 bases, and 13 bases lay between the germline ends. CDR3 DNA sequence: TGCAGCGTGACAGGTGGGGAAACGCAGTATTTT. This codes for CSVTGGETQYF.

The V and J genes are TRBV25-1 and TRBJ1-1, with 8 bases that match TRBD1. V was pared by 4 bases and J by 1 base, with 14 bases of the junction left unmatched. The CDR3 extends over 18 amino acids. Germline loops: CDR1 MGHDK, CDR2 SYGVNS. CDR3 loop: CASSGVQVRTGRNTEAFF. As DNA, the CDR3 is TGTGCCAGCAGTGGGGTTCAGGTCCGGACAGGGCGGAACACTGAAGCTTTCTTT. Drawing the rest from reference TRBV25-1 and TRBJ1-1, the complete variable domain is EADIYQTPRYLVIGTGKKITLECSQTMGHDKMYWYQQDPGMELHLIHYSYGVNSTEKGDLSSESTVSRIRTEHFPLTLESARPSHTSQYLCASSGVQVRTGRNTEAFFGQGTRLTVV.

The chain joins TRBV12-3 or TRBV12-4 to TRBJ1-1; D gene ambiguous. Trimming removed 2 bases at V and 0 bases at J, with 4 bases between. This CDR3 has 13 residues. CDR3 sequence reads: CASSLSLNTEAFF. CDR3 sequence (DNA): TGTGCCAGCAGTTTAAGCTTGAACACTGAAGCTTTCTTT.

The chain joins TRBV5-4 to TRBJ2-3; 9 bases line up with TRBD1. CDR3 size: 17 residues. V shed 3 bases, J shed 6 bases, and the junction held 14 bases outside the gene matches. Germline CDR1 is SGHNT and CDR2 is YYREEE (reference sequence). The CDR3 sequence is CASSSDRGGIHSDTQYF. CDR3 sequence (DNA): TGTGCCAGCAGCTCCGACAGGGGGGGGATCCACAGTGATACGCAGTATTTT.

Written as DNA, the CDR3 is TGTGCCATCAATTCCCCAGGGGGCATGAACACTGAAGCTTTCTTT. This codes for CAINSPGGMNTEAFF. The rearrangement joins TRBV10-3 to TRBJ1-1; 8 nucleotides agree with TRBD1. Trimming at V came to 7 bases and at J to 0 bases, leaving 7 bases not matched to a gene. Germline CDR1 reads ENHRY; CDR2 reads SYGVKD. The CDR3 is 15 residues long.

The V and J genes are TRBV6-2 or TRBV6-3 and TRBJ1-6; no clear D gene. CDR1 is MNHEY, CDR2 SVGEGT, per germline. The V end lost 2 bases, the J end lost 0 bases, and 8 bases lay between the germline ends. CDR3 length equals 16 residues. The CDR3 sequence is CASSYRESSYNSPLHF. In DNA form, the CDR3 reads TGTGCCAGCAGTTACAGGGAGAGCTCCTATAATTCACCCCTCCACTTT.

This clone was seen once. V usage is TRBV7-8 and J usage is TRBJ2-3; D is ambiguous. Looked up from germline, CDR1 is SGHVS and CDR2 is FQNEAQ. The CDR3 has 14 amino acids. V was trimmed by 1 base and J by 3 bases, leaving 8 bases between them. CDR3 sequence reads: CASSLVPVTDTQYF. CDR3 nucleotides: TGTGCCAGCAGCTTAGTTCCAGTGACAGATACGCAGTATTTT.

The chain employs TRBV4-2 and TRBJ1-4; D ambiguous. V dropped 0 bases and J dropped 0 bases, with 8 bases sitting between them. Germline values: CDR1 LGHNA, CDR2 YNFKEQ. The CDR3 spans 16 residues. The CDR3 sequence: CASSQEGGATNEKLFF. In nucleotides, the CDR3 is TGTGCCAGCAGCCAAGAAGGAGGCGCAACTAATGAAAAACTGTTTTTT.

The gene calls are TRBV5-5 and TRBJ1-2; 8 bases are a match to TRBD1. This CDR3 is built from 16 residues. J was trimmed by 0 bases and V by 0 bases; bases with no gene match: 4. CDR1 is SGHKS and CDR2 is YYEKEE in the germline V gene (reference sequence). CDR3 protein: CASSLGQGNSNYGYTF. DNA for the CDR3: TGTGCCAGCAGCTTGGGACAGGGGAATTCTAACTATGGCTACACCTTC.

The V and J genes are TRBV11-2 and TRBJ2-7, with D tentatively TRBD2 (6 bases). The ends were cut back, 6 bases at V and 0 bases at J, with 12 bases in the middle. The CDR3 extends over 14 amino acids. CDR1 and CDR2 (germline): SGHAT, FQNNGV. CDR3 residues: CASRAYGSSYEQYF. In DNA, the CDR3 is TGTGCCAGCAGAGCTTACGGGAGCTCCTACGAGCAGTACTTC.

The chain carries TRBV7-2 and TRBJ1-1; the D gene is possibly TRBD1 (5 bases). This CDR3 is 12 amino acids long. The germline V gene encodes CDR1 SGHTA and CDR2 FQGNSA. V lost 1 base and J lost 6, with 6 bases in between. For the CDR3, the DNA is TGTGCCAGCAGCTTAGGGGGCCCTGAAGCTTTCTTT. Amino acid sequence: CASSLGGPEAFF.

This chain uses TRBV9 with TRBJ1-1; TRBD1 aligns across 7 bases. This CDR3 is built from 15 residues. The ends lost 0 bases at V and 4 bases at J; junction bases unmatched: 6. Germline CDR1 reads SGDLS; CDR2 reads YYNGEE. The CDR3 nucleotides read TGTGCCAGCAGCGTAGCTCAGGGGGTGGCCACTGAAGCTTTCTTT. Residues: CASSVAQGVATEAFF.

A single count supports this clone. This chain connects TRBV6-2 or TRBV6-3 to TRBJ2-1, with D tentatively TRBD2 (7 bases). V was shortened by 3 bases and J by 9 bases, with 12 bases between the two germline ends. Germline V lookup: CDR1 MNHEY, CDR2 SVGEGT. This CDR3 region has 13 residues. The CDR3 spells CASSYGGATEQFF. The DNA of the CDR3 is TGTGCCAGCAGTTATGGGGGGGCTACTGAGCAGTTCTTC.

The chain uses TRBV4-1 and TRBJ2-5, with TRBD1 identical over 9 bases. Germline V gives CDR1 MGHRA, CDR2 YSYEKL. The junction had 14 bases not matched to a gene; V was cut back by 4 bases and J by 5 bases. The CDR3 is 17 amino acids. The CDR3 nucleotides read TGCGCCAGCAGCCCCCTCGGCGGGACAGGGATTCGGGAGACCCAGTACTTC. Translated: CASSPLGGTGIRETQYF.

The gene calls are TRBV6-5 and TRBJ1-4; 7 bases line up with TRBD1. The CDR3 sequence is 14 residues long. Germline loops: CDR1 MNHEY, CDR2 SVGAGI. V lost 6 bases to trimming and J lost 2 bases; unmatched junction nucleotides: 3. This chain's CDR3 is CASRVTGTNEKLFF. For the CDR3, the DNA is TGTGCCAGCAGGGTGACAGGGACTAATGAAAAACTGTTTTTT.

The genes are TRBV12-2 and TRBJ2-1; the table names TRBD2, a call not compared with the DNA. TRBV12-2 is classified as a pseudogene. The length of the CDR3 is 14 residues. CDR3 loop: CASRLKGSPDEQFF. CDR3 nucleotide sequence: TGTGCAAGTCGCTTAAAAGGGAGTCCCGATGAGCAGTTCTTC.

The rearrangement links TRBV5-1 to TRBJ2-5; 9 nucleotides line up with TRBD1. The CDR3 is made up of 15 amino acids. CDR1 is SGHRS, CDR2 YFSETQ, per germline. V was pared by 1 base and J by 4 bases, with 5 bases of the junction left unmatched. CDR3 protein: CASSLRGQGGETQYF. CDR3 nucleotides: TGCGCCAGCAGCTTGAGGGGACAGGGTGGAGAGACCCAGTACTTC.

This clone occurred once. The gene calls are TRBV19 and TRBJ2-1; TRBD2 matches 14 bases. There are 16 residues in the CDR3. CDR1 and CDR2 (germline): LNHDA, SQIVND (reference sequence). Trimming cost V 3 bases and J 10 bases; bases outside gene matches: 8. CDR3 residues: CASSIPGLAGGGEQFF. CDR3 nucleotide sequence: TGTGCCAGTAGTATCCCCGGACTAGCGGGAGGAGGGGAGCAGTTCTTC. Looking up the rest from reference TRBV19 and TRBJ2-1 gives the full variable domain: DGGITQSPKYLFRKEGQNVTLSCEQNLNHDAMYWYRQDPGQGLRLIYYSQIVNDFQKGDIAEGYSVSREKKESFPLTVTSAQKNPTAFYLCASSIPGLAGGGEQFFGPGTRLTVL.

A remark on this clone: Other DNA sequences within the sample encode an identical CDR3. The chain recombines TRBV10-2 with TRBJ1-2; possibly TRBD1 for D (6 bases). V lost 8 bases and J lost 4, with 11 bases in between. The germline CDR1 and CDR2 sequences are WSHSY and SAAADI. The CDR3 spans 12 residues. CDR3 protein: CASRTDSYGYTF. CDR3 in DNA: TGCGCCAGCCGGACAGACTCCTATGGCTACACCTTC.

The V call is TRBV4-3, the J call TRBJ1-5; no reliable D call. V gave up 0 bases and J gave up 4 bases, with 4 bases separating them. The CDR3 loop spans 13 amino acids. In germline, CDR1 is LGHNA, CDR2 YSLEER. The DNA for the CDR3 is TGCGCCAGCAGCCAAGATTCAAATCAGCCCCAGCATTTT. Translated, it gives CASSQDSNQPQHF.

The genes are TRBV7-6 and TRBJ1-3, with D uncertain. Trimming cost V 1 base and J 0 bases, with 7 bases left between them. Germline lookup yields CDR1 SGHVS and CDR2 FNYEAQ. CDR3 length: 15 amino acids. The CDR3 DNA sequence: TGTGCCAGCAGCTTAGGCGGAGTCTCTGGAAACACCATATATTTT. This sequence encodes CASSLGGVSGNTIYF.

This clone came up a few times. The chain uses TRBV3-1 (or the pseudogene TRBV3-2) and TRBJ1-1, with TRBD1 identical over 7 bases. CDR1 and CDR2 from the germline V gene are LGHDT and YNNKEL (reference sequence). The CDR3 is made up of 14 amino acids. V lost 7 bases, J lost 1 base, and 6 bases stayed unmatched. The CDR3 nucleotides are TGTGCCAGCACCCAGGACAGGCCGAACACTGAAGCTTTCTTT. This encodes CASTQDRPNTEAFF.

As concerns this clone: Additional DNA sequences in this sample encode the identical CDR3. This chain connects TRBV9 to TRBJ2-1, with 13 bases matching TRBD2. CDR3 size: 17 residues. Trimming cost V 3 bases and J 4 bases; bases outside gene matches: 7. In germline, CDR1 is SGDLS, CDR2 YYNGEE. Here the CDR3 DNA reads TGTGCCAGCAGCGGACTAGCGGGAGGCCTGGGGTACAATGAGCAGTTCTTC. This sequence encodes CASSGLAGGLGYNEQFF.

The chain recombines TRBV7-2 with TRBJ1-2; the match to TRBD1 covers 11 bases. CDR3 length: 16 amino acids. The V gene's germline CDR1 is SGHTA and CDR2 FQGNSA. With 1 base clipped from V and 1 base from J, the junction kept 2 bases outside the gene matches. In DNA form, the CDR3 reads TGTGCCAGCAGCTTAGAGGGACAGGGGGGTAACTATGGCTACACCTTC. Translating gives CASSLEGQGGNYGYTF.

J is TRBJ1-1 and V is TRBV18, with a weak D call TRBD1 (6 bases). The length of the CDR3 is 12 residues. Trimming took 5 bases from V and 6 from J, leaving 10 bases between them. Germline V CDR1 and CDR2: KGHSH, LQKENI. This CDR3 reads CASSGQLSEAFF. The CDR3 DNA reads as TGTGCCAGCTCAGGACAGCTATCTGAAGCTTTCTTT.

This clone was detected only once. In DNA form, the CDR3 reads TGTGCCAGCAGCTCGGGTACCGCGGGGAGGGCTAATGAAAAACTGTTTTTT. Translation: CASSSGTAGRANEKLFF. The chain couples TRBV7-8 to TRBJ1-4; D is unclear. Germline V gives CDR1 SGHVS, CDR2 FQNEAQ. CDR3 length equals 17 residues. The V gene lost 4 bases and the J gene lost 3 bases, with 18 bases spanning the gap.

The sample holds one count of this clone. As DNA, the CDR3 is TGTGCCAGCAGCCTTACAGCGAACACTGAAGCTTTCTTT. Residues: CASSLTANTEAFF. The chain carries TRBV11-2 and TRBJ1-1, with D hard to call. With 5 bases removed from V and 1 base from J, the gap between germline ends came to 8 bases. The germline CDR1 and CDR2 sequences are SGHAT and FQNNGV. This CDR3 contains 13 residues.

The rearrangement joins TRBV4-2 to TRBJ2-7; D call uncertain. The CDR3 totals 16 residues. Germline V gives CDR1 LGHNA, CDR2 YNFKEQ. V was shortened by 1 base and J by 8 bases, with 21 bases between the two germline ends. The CDR3 is CASSQVGSQQASQQYF. The CDR3 DNA follows: TGTGCCAGCAGCCAAGTAGGATCCCAGCAGGCATCCCAGCAGTACTTC.